A selection of T cell receptor beta chains follows, all from one sample in a study of T cell repertoires in cytomegalovirus infection. Their antigens remain unidentified. TCRdb reprocessed the reads with MiXCR, giving one entry per CDR3 protein. The sample shows roughly 700,000 distinct CDR3 sequences, around a third of them seen only once. Source: cultured PBMCs, taken from culture after CMV antigen stimulation. These receptors all come from a human donor in good health (CMV status not recorded). Some clones in this sample may be carry-over from other donors' samples. Each CDR3 is given with its conserved first and last residue. Some rows have no size entry. The others give once, few or many, or a class for an expanded clone.

CDR3 protein: CASSFRGLAKNIQYF; V gene: TRBV5-6; clone size: .; J gene: TRBJ2-4
CDR3 protein: CASSYSTFAWDYTF; V gene: TRBV6-6; clone size: once; J gene: TRBJ1-2
CDR3 protein: CASSTISGTQYF; V gene: TRBV7-8; clone size: few; J gene: TRBJ2-5
CDR3 protein: CASSLGGQPNYGYTF; V gene: TRBV7-2; clone size: many; J gene: TRBJ1-2
CDR3 protein: CASSQYGGGSSYEQYF; V gene: TRBV5-4; clone size: .; J gene: TRBJ2-7
CDR3 protein: CSAQRADTQYF; V gene: TRBV20-1; clone size: .; J gene: TRBJ2-3
CDR3 protein: CASSQDVQGWGEQFF; V gene: TRBV4-2; clone size: few; J gene: TRBJ2-1
CDR3 protein: CASSLSTGRYGYTF; V gene: TRBV27; clone size: few; J gene: TRBJ1-2
CDR3 protein: CASSQEGGNEQFF; V gene: TRBV7-7; clone size: many; J gene: TRBJ2-1
CDR3 protein: CSARQSSQTIWQFF; V gene: TRBV20-1; clone size: .; J gene: TRBJ2-1
CDR3 protein: CASSLAGHSNQPQHF; V gene: TRBV5-6; clone size: .; J gene: TRBJ1-5
CDR3 protein: CASSPRGSTEAFF; V gene: TRBV18; clone size: many; J gene: TRBJ1-1
CDR3 protein: CASSVVPHGGLAGGLARNTGELFF; V gene: TRBV9; clone size: .; J gene: TRBJ2-2
CDR3 protein: CASSLQPSQSGNTIYF; V gene: TRBV7-2; clone size: .; J gene: TRBJ1-3
CDR3 protein: CASSVDEGETQYF; V gene: TRBV12-3/TRBV12-4; clone size: few; J gene: TRBJ2-5
CDR3 protein: CASSGVVSYEQYF; V gene: TRBV18; clone size: .; J gene: TRBJ2-7
CDR3 protein: CASSIRDDWYEQYF; V gene: TRBV7-8; clone size: few; J gene: TRBJ2-7
CDR3 protein: CASRGGDEQFF; V gene: TRBV5-6; clone size: .; J gene: TRBJ2-1
CDR3 protein: CASNGPTSGRALDTQYF; V gene: TRBV19; clone size: .; J gene: TRBJ2-3
CDR3 protein: CAWGHNLGQYF; V gene: TRBV30; clone size: few; J gene: TRBJ2-7
CDR3 protein: CASSLEGTSPPGELFF; V gene: TRBV5-1; clone size: few; J gene: TRBJ2-2
CDR3 protein: CAIGGLNTEAFF; V gene: TRBV10-3; clone size: few; J gene: TRBJ1-1
CDR3 protein: CASSQFLQNQPQHF; V gene: TRBV23-1; clone size: .; J gene: TRBJ1-5
CDR3 protein: CSARDRGYYEQYF; V gene: TRBV20-1; clone size: .; J gene: TRBJ2-7
CDR3 protein: CASSLGHDYQPQHF; V gene: TRBV12-3/TRBV12-4; clone size: .; J gene: TRBJ1-5
CDR3 protein: CASSEPIKRARYGYTF; V gene: TRBV6-1; clone size: .; J gene: TRBJ1-2
CDR3 protein: CASSYSETQYF; V gene: TRBV6-2/TRBV6-3; clone size: many; J gene: TRBJ2-5
CDR3 protein: CASGHRDTTYEQYF; V gene: TRBV5-4; clone size: .; J gene: TRBJ2-7
CDR3 protein: CASSSTVTVSYEQYF; V gene: TRBV7-2; clone size: few; J gene: TRBJ2-7
CDR3 protein: CASSQGLWQGIVETEAFF; V gene: TRBV4-2; clone size: .; J gene: TRBJ1-1
CDR3 protein: CASSRGGVYNEQFF; V gene: TRBV19; clone size: many; J gene: TRBJ2-1
CDR3 protein: CASSMQGIVNNQPQHF; V gene: TRBV19; clone size: .; J gene: TRBJ1-5
CDR3 protein: CASEDSPTNEKLFF; V gene: TRBV6-6; clone size: .; J gene: TRBJ1-4